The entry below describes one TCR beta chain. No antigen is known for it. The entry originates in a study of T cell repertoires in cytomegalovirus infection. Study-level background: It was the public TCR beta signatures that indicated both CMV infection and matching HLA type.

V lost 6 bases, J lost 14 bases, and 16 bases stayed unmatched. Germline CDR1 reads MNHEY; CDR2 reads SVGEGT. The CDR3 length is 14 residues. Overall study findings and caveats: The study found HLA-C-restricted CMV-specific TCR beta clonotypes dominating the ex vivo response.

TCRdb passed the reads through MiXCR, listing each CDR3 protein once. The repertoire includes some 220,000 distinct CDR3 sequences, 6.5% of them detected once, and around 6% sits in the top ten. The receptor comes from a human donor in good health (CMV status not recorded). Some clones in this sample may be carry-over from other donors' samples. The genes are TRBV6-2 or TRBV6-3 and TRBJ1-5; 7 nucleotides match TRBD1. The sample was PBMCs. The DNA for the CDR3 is TGTGCCAGCAGCGGGGACAGCTTTTATGCGGCCGAGCATTTT. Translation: CASSGDSFYAAEHF.